Listed below are T cell receptor beta chains from one sample, sequenced in a study of cytomegalovirus exposure and HLA in healthy donors. The method was immunoSEQ multiplex PCR; TCRdb's version includes in-frame clones alone and lacks a portion of them. Of under 300,000 clones detected, around nine tenths appear once; the ten largest clones hold 1.7%. The sample taken for sequencing was PBMCs. These receptors were obtained from a girl aged 2 to 9 in good health and CMV-seronegative. CDR3s include the opening cysteine and the closing phenylalanine or tryptophan. The D gene is left open where the match is weak. Clone size, where shown, is once, few, many, or a class for clones that have expanded.

V: TRBV19
D: .
size: .
J: TRBJ1-1
CDR3: CASSIEVSGNTEAFF
DNA: TGTGCCAGTAGTATAGAAGTGAGCGGGAACACTGAAGCTTTCTTT

V: TRBV6-5
D: .
size: .
J: TRBJ2-3
CDR3: CASSYSPLGASDTQYF
DNA: TGTGCCAGCAGTTACTCTCCTCTTGGGGCATCCGATACGCAGTATTTT

V: TRBV6-4
D: TRBD2
size: .
J: TRBJ2-3
CDR3: CASSGSGGAVDTQYF
DNA: TGTGCCAGCAGTGGTAGCGGGGGGGCCGTAGATACGCAGTATTTT

V: TRBV29-1
D: TRBD1
size: .
J: TRBJ2-7
CDR3: CSVGGQGAHEQYF
DNA: TGCAGCGTTGGGGGACAGGGGGCCCACGAGCAGTACTTC

V: TRBV5-1
D: .
size: .
J: TRBJ2-1
CDR3: CASNLERTEGYNEQFF
DNA: TGCGCCAGCAACCTTGAGCGGACAGAGGGATACAATGAGCAGTTCTTC

V: TRBV10-2
D: TRBD1
size: once
J: TRBJ1-4
CDR3: CASSRTGGIEKLFF
DNA: TGCGCCAGTTCTAGAACAGGGGGAATTGAAAAACTGTTTTTT

V: TRBV15
D: .
size: once
J: TRBJ1-6
CDR3: CATSRDGQGNSPLHF
DNA: TGTGCCACCAGCAGAGATGGGCAGGGGAATTCACCCCTCCACTTT

V: TRBV28
D: .
size: .
J: TRBJ2-7
CDR3: CATSPGLPVEQYF
DNA: TGTGCCACCTCCCCGGGACTTCCCGTAGAGCAGTACTTC

V: TRBV10-3
D: .
size: .
J: TRBJ1-4
CDR3: CAISDRSVATNEKLFF
DNA: TGTGCCATCAGTGATCGTTCGGTCGCAACTAATGAAAAACTGTTTTTT

V: TRBV6-6
D: TRBD1
size: .
J: TRBJ1-2
CDR3: CASSYSGTGHGYTF
DNA: TGTGCCAGCAGTTACTCCGGGACAGGCCATGGCTACACCTTC

V: TRBV9
D: .
size: .
J: TRBJ2-3
CDR3: CASSVESSANTQYF
DNA: TGTGCCAGCAGCGTAGAGTCTAGCGCGAATACGCAGTATTTT

V: TRBV6-5
D: .
size: .
J: TRBJ1-5
CDR3: CASRALVDQPQHF
DNA: TGTGCCAGCAGGGCCTTGGTCGATCAGCCCCAGCATTTT

V: TRBV6-1
D: .
size: .
J: TRBJ2-7
CDR3: CASSVRENSYEQYF
DNA: TGTGCCAGCAGTGTCCGGGAAAACTCCTACGAGCAGTACTTC

V: TRBV27
D: .
size: once
J: TRBJ2-1
CDR3: CASSLRLASNEQFF
DNA: TGTGCCAGCAGTTTACGGCTAGCCTCGAATGAGCAGTTCTTC

V: TRBV28
D: .
size: .
J: TRBJ1-1
CDR3: CTSSGTPEAFF
DNA: TGTACCAGCAGTGGGACACCTGAAGCTTTCTTT

V: TRBV15
D: TRBD1
size: .
J: TRBJ2-1
CDR3: CATSREKGTARNNEQFF
DNA: TGTGCCACCAGCAGAGAAAAGGGGACAGCAAGAAACAATGAGCAGTTCTTC

V: TRBV5-4
D: TRBD2
size: .
J: TRBJ2-7
CDR3: CASSTGTSGSSYEQYF
DNA: TGTGCCAGCAGCACAGGGACTAGCGGGAGCTCCTACGAGCAGTACTTC

V: TRBV5-1
D: TRBD1
size: .
J: TRBJ1-1
CDR3: CASSSPGQGNTEAFF
DNA: TGCGCCAGCAGCTCCCCGGGACAGGGGAACACTGAAGCTTTCTTT

V: TRBV18
D: TRBD2
size: .
J: TRBJ2-3
CDR3: CASSPLSGGAKDTQYF
DNA: TGTGCCAGCTCACCCCTTAGCGGGGGGGCAAAAGATACGCAGTATTTT

V: TRBV30
D: TRBD1
size: .
J: TRBJ2-3
CDR3: CAWSPGQGGPGTQYF
DNA: TGTGCCTGGAGTCCCGGACAGGGAGGACCTGGTACGCAGTATTTT

V: TRBV18
D: .
size: .
J: TRBJ1-3
CDR3: CASSPGRVSGNTIYF
DNA: TGTGCCAGCTCACCAGGCAGGGTCTCTGGAAACACCATATATTTT

V: TRBV13
D: .
size: .
J: TRBJ2-5
CDR3: CASSLVGGYQETQYF
DNA: TGTGCCAGCAGCTTAGTTGGGGGGTACCAAGAGACCCAGTACTTC

V: TRBV4-1
D: TRBD2
size: .
J: TRBJ2-1
CDR3: CASSQVMGVGGGVREQFF
DNA: TGCGCCAGCAGCCAAGTAATGGGTGTAGGCGGGGGGGTCCGTGAGCAGTTCTTC

V: TRBV5-1
D: TRBD2
size: .
J: TRBJ2-3
CDR3: CASSLEAGGVTDTQYF
DNA: TGCGCCAGCAGCTTGGAGGCGGGAGGGGTTACAGATACGCAGTATTTT

V: TRBV6-1
D: .
size: .
J: TRBJ1-1
CDR3: CASRPQGNAEAFF
DNA: TGTGCCAGCAGACCCCAGGGTAACGCTGAAGCTTTCTTT

V: TRBV30
D: .
size: .
J: TRBJ2-7
CDR3: CAWRAISYEQYF
DNA: TGTGCCTGGAGGGCCATCTCCTACGAGCAGTACTTC

V: TRBV29-1
D: TRBD2
size: once
J: TRBJ2-5
CDR3: CSILTSGRETQYF
DNA: TGCAGCATATTGACTAGCGGGAGGGAGACCCAGTACTTC

V: TRBV10-2
D: .
size: .
J: TRBJ2-7
CDR3: CASRGQLSSYEQYF
DNA: TGCGCCAGCAGAGGACAGTTGAGCTCCTACGAGCAGTACTTC

V: TRBV6-5
D: TRBD1
size: .
J: TRBJ2-2
CDR3: CASSQTGTGELFF
DNA: TGTGCCAGCAGTCAGACAGGGACCGGGGAGCTGTTTTTT

V: TRBV9
D: TRBD1
size: .
J: TRBJ1-1
CDR3: CASRSGTGVLNTEAFF
DNA: TGTGCCAGCAGGTCCGGGACAGGGGTGTTGAACACTGAAGCTTTCTTT

V: TRBV10-1
D: .
size: few
J: TRBJ2-7
CDR3: CASSASRGFSYEQYF
DNA: TGCGCCAGCAGCGCCTCGCGAGGATTCTCCTACGAGCAGTACTTC

V: TRBV21-1
D: .
size: .
J: TRBJ2-7
CDR3: CASSIAGSYEQYF
DNA: TGTGCCAGCAGCATCGCAGGGTCCTACGAGCAGTACTTC

V: TRBV6-5
D: .
size: .
J: TRBJ2-3
CDR3: CASSYRDSGPTDTQYF
DNA: TGTGCCAGCAGTTACCGGGACAGCGGGCCCACAGATACGCAGTATTTT

V: TRBV28
D: TRBD1
size: .
J: TRBJ1-2
CDR3: CASTPTGVGYTF
DNA: TGTGCCAGCACCCCCACAGGGGTTGGCTACACCTTC

V: TRBV6-5
D: .
size: .
J: TRBJ1-6
CDR3: CASLRLQGNSPLHF
DNA: TGTGCCAGCCTCCGCCTTCAGGGGAATTCACCCCTCCACTTT

V: TRBV23-1
D: .
size: few
J: TRBJ2-4
CDR3: CASLFDGGREEGKNIQYF
DNA: TGCGCCAGCCTGTTCGATGGGGGCAGGGAAGAGGGCAAAAACATTCAGTACTTC

V: TRBV4-1
D: .
size: .
J: TRBJ2-3
CDR3: CASSQAWPRFSGSTDTQYF
DNA: TGCGCCAGCAGCCAAGCCTGGCCGAGGTTCAGCGGCTCCACAGATACGCAGTATTTT

V: TRBV6-1
D: TRBD1
size: .
J: TRBJ1-5
CDR3: CASSPGTGSYQPQHF
DNA: TGTGCCAGCAGTCCCGGGACAGGGTCATATCAGCCCCAGCATTTT

V: TRBV7-6
D: .
size: .
J: TRBJ2-7
CDR3: CASSTLMSSYEQYF
DNA: TGTGCCAGCAGCACCCTCATGAGCTCCTACGAGCAGTACTTC

V: TRBV19
D: .
size: .
J: TRBJ2-1
CDR3: CASSISGSGAGYNEQFF
DNA: TGTGCCAGTAGTATAAGTGGGTCGGGAGCGGGCTACAATGAGCAGTTCTTC

V: TRBV2
D: TRBD1
size: .
J: TRBJ2-7
CDR3: CASRYGQGGEQYF
DNA: TGTGCCAGCAGGTACGGACAGGGGGGCGAGCAGTACTTC

V: TRBV5-6
D: .
size: .
J: TRBJ2-2
CDR3: CASSLQGNTGELFF
DNA: TGTGCCAGCAGCTTACAGGGGAACACCGGGGAGCTGTTTTTT

V: TRBV5-1
D: .
size: .
J: TRBJ1-2
CDR3: CASSIDTNGYTF
DNA: TGCGCCAGCAGCATAGACACGAATGGCTACACCTTC

V: TRBV5-1
D: TRBD2
size: .
J: TRBJ2-1
CDR3: CASSLEGRGGGDEQFF
DNA: TGCGCCAGCAGCTTGGAGGGGCGGGGGGGCGGGGATGAGCAGTTCTTC

V: TRBV6-1
D: TRBD1
size: .
J: TRBJ1-1
CDR3: CASRGQGAHTEAFF
DNA: TGTGCCAGCAGGGGACAGGGGGCGCACACTGAAGCTTTCTTT

V: TRBV28
D: .
size: .
J: TRBJ2-2
CDR3: CASRFLTGELFF
DNA: TGTGCCAGCAGATTCTTAACCGGGGAGCTGTTTTTT

V: TRBV11-2
D: TRBD1
size: .
J: TRBJ2-7
CDR3: CASSLNQTGVLGVYEQYF
DNA: TGTGCCAGCAGCTTGAATCAGACAGGGGTGTTGGGGGTCTACGAGCAGTACTTC

V: TRBV6-1
D: TRBD1
size: few
J: TRBJ1-3
CDR3: CASRPTGEGNTIYF
DNA: TGTGCCAGCAGGCCGACAGGGGAAGGGAACACCATATATTTT

V: TRBV4-1
D: TRBD1
size: .
J: TRBJ1-1
CDR3: CASSQAPGQGYEAFF
DNA: TGCGCCAGCAGCCAAGCGCCGGGACAGGGTTATGAAGCTTTCTTT